The entry that follows covers one TCR beta chain sequence. Antigen unknown. The use of a sample-barcoded 5' primer and a J-beta primer mix characterized a second PCR of about 6 to 12 cycles. TCRdb reanalysed the 5' RACE reads using MiXCR and keeps one entry per CDR3 protein. Among some 1.7 million distinct CDR3 sequences listed, approximately 30% were seen once. These data come from a study of blood T cells in healthy people across ages. Whole-study results and caveats: PBMC samples, being unsorted, prevented any conclusive comparison of naive and antigen-experienced cells. Roughly linear declines in TCR beta diversity per million T cells occurred with age.

Trimming cost V 6 bases and J 4 bases, with 19 bases left between them. CDR1 and CDR2 (germline): SQVTM, ANQGSEA. This CDR3 spans 15 amino acids. Material: blood. V is TRBV29-1 and J is TRBJ1-5, with a possible D match to TRBD1 (5 bases). The TCR comes from a woman aged 30 to 39 in good health. DNA of the CDR3: TGCAGCGTGGGATGGACCCGGGGCAGAAATCAGCCCCAGCATTTT. Protein: CSVGWTRGRNQPQHF.